The 13 T cell receptor beta chains presented below share a single source sample, sequenced in a study of human T cells and chemical hapten exposure. The library tagged each cDNA molecule with unique molecular identifiers. TCRdb reprocessed the reads with MiXCR, giving one entry per CDR3 protein. In the table there are around 120,000 distinct CDR3 sequences, approximately 9.3% of which are singletons. Unfractionated whole blood yielded the extracted total RNA. Sequencing was performed on whole blood. These receptors originate from a human donor in good health. Some clones in this sample may be carry-over from other donors' samples.

This clonotype was detected ten times or more. CDR3 region: CASSREGNTEAFF. CDR3 bases: TGTGCCAGCAGTAGGGAGGGGAACACTGAAGCTTTCTTT. The chain has TRBV12-3 or TRBV12-4 and TRBJ1-1; D is unclear. The CDR3 has 13 amino acids. The V and J ends lost 5 bases and 1 base respectively, with 8 bases between them.

The gene calls are TRBV2 and TRBJ2-1, with D perhaps matching TRBD2 (5 bases). This CDR3 spans 13 amino acids. V lost 6 bases and J 3 bases, leaving 9 bases between the germline ends. In germline, CDR1 is SNHLY, CDR2 FYNNEI. The CDR3 sequence: CASSTGFYNEQFF. CDR3 coding DNA: TGTGCCAGCAGCACGGGGTTCTACAATGAGCAGTTCTTC.

Regarding this clonotype: With a much larger clone just one base away, this may be a read error. This chain joins TRBV5-1 and TRBJ2-1; 10 bases match TRBD1. The germline V gene encodes CDR1 SGHRS and CDR2 YFSETQ. There are 15 residues in the CDR3. This CDR3 reads CARSLEDRGYNEQFF. The CDR3 nucleotides read TGCGCCAGAAGCTTGGAGGACAGGGGGTACAATGAGCAGTTCTTC.

This clonotype was detected many times. The genes are TRBV27 and TRBJ1-5, with D hard to call. The V end was cut by 5 bases, the J end by 6 bases, with 14 bases between. CDR3 length: 14 residues. CDR1 MNHEY and CDR2 SMNVEV come from the germline V gene (reference sequence). In nucleotides, the CDR3 is TGTGCCAGCAGTCAACAACGGGCGGGTCAGCCCCAGCATTTT. Encoded protein: CASSQQRAGQPQHF.

The genes are TRBV6-2 or TRBV6-3 and TRBJ2-7; 7 bases map to TRBD1. With V trimmed by 5 bases and J by 3 bases, 1 base remained unmatched. Germline V gene sequence: CDR1 MNHEY, CDR2 SVGEGT. The CDR3 consists of 12 residues. The DNA for the CDR3 is TGTGCCAGCAGTGACAGGGTCTACGAGCAGTACTTC. This translates into CASSDRVYEQYF.

This clonotype has more than one count but fewer than ten. The chain has TRBV6-5 and TRBJ1-2, with D tentatively TRBD1 (6 bases). The CDR3 consists of 12 residues. Trimming stripped 4 bases from V and 9 bases from J, with 12 bases between. CDR1 and CDR2 (germline): MNHEY, SVGAGI. Written as DNA, the CDR3 is TGTGCCAGCAGTTCCACAGGGAGGCGCTACACCTTC. It translates to CASSSTGRRYTF.

In this sample, this clonotype turned up a few times. This rearrangement joins TRBV15 to TRBJ2-7; D is uncertain. The V end lost 5 bases, the J end lost 0 bases, and 17 bases lay between the germline ends. The length of the CDR3 is 16 residues. Germline CDR1 is LNHNV and CDR2 is YYDKDF (reference sequence). The DNA for the CDR3 is TGTGCCACCAGCGAGCTGGCCCGGCCCGGCTCCTACGAGCAGTACTTC. Translated, it gives CATSELARPGSYEQYF.

This clonotype appeared a few times. V is TRBV2 and J is TRBJ2-7; TRBD1 is a possible D gene (5 bases). V shed 2 bases and J shed 0 bases, with 14 bases lying between them. The CDR3 loop spans 16 amino acids. Germline V gene sequence: CDR1 SNHLY, CDR2 FYNNEI. CDR3 protein: CASSESRAADSYEQYF. The CDR3 bases are TGTGCCAGCAGTGAAAGCAGGGCCGCCGACTCCTACGAGCAGTACTTC.

This clonotype occurred many times. J is TRBJ1-5 and V is TRBV10-3; a weak D match, TRBD1 (6 bases). Trimming left V 7 bases short and J 3 bases short, with 10 bases between. The germline V gene has CDR1 ENHRY and CDR2 SYGVKD. This CDR3 is built from 13 residues. In nucleotides, the CDR3 is TGTGCCATCACGGCAGGGGACAATCAGCCCCAGCATTTT. It specifies CAITAGDNQPQHF.

The table lists this clonotype with a few counts. The chain couples TRBV5-5 to TRBJ2-5, with D uncertain. Deletions cut 5 bases from V and 5 bases from J, with 7 bases between. CDR1 is SGHKS and CDR2 is YYEKEE in the germline V gene (reference sequence). There are 11 residues in the CDR3. The CDR3 coding sequence is TGTGCCAGCAGATCCCGGGAGACCCAGTACTTC. It codes for CASRSRETQYF.

At least ten counts were recorded for this clonotype. The gene calls are TRBV5-1 and TRBJ2-3; no firm D call. The CDR3 has 11 amino acids. Trimming removed 3 bases at V and 6 bases at J, with 5 bases between. CDR1 is SGHRS and CDR2 is YFSETQ in the germline V gene. The CDR3 DNA is TGCGCCAGCAGCTCGCGGGATACGCAGTATTTT. The encoded protein is CASSSRDTQYF.

This clonotype was seen at least ten times. The CDR3 reads CAWSVYRGTDTQYF. In DNA, the CDR3 is TGTGCCTGGAGTGTATACAGGGGAACAGATACGCAGTATTTT. The chain joins TRBV30 to TRBJ2-3; TRBD1 matches 7 bases. The CDR3 extends over 14 amino acids. V lost 0 bases to trimming and J lost 3 bases; unmatched junction nucleotides: 3. The germline V gene encodes CDR1 GTSNPN and CDR2 SVGIG (reference sequence).

This clonotype was picked up many times. The chain recombines TRBV7-2 with TRBJ2-7; TRBD2 aligns across 10 bases. The CDR3 consists of 16 residues. V lost 4 bases and J lost 0; bases outside the gene matches: 6. Germline V lookup: CDR1 SGHTA, CDR2 FQGNSA. The CDR3 bases are TGTGCCAGCAGCTCGTTAGCGGGGGGTACCTCCTACGAGCAGTACTTC. Residues: CASSSLAGGTSYEQYF.